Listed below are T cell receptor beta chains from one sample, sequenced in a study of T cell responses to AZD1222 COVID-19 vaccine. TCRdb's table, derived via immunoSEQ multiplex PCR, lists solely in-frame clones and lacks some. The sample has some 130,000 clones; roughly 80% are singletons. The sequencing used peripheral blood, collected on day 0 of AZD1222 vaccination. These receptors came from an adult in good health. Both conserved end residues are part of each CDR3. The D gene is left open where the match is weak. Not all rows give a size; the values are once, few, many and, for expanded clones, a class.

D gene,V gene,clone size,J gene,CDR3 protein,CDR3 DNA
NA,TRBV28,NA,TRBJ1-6,CASSTPAGETGSPLHF,TGTGCCAGCAGTACCCCCGCTGGGGAAACGGGTTCACCCCTCCACTTT
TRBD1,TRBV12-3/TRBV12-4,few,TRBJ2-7,CASSLGQEQYF,TGTGCCAGCAGCCTGGGACAGGAGCAGTACTTC
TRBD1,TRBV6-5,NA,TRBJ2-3,CASSPWTGDTQYF,TGTGCCAGCAGTCCTTGGACAGGGGATACGCAGTATTTT
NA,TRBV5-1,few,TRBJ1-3,CASSLDPFSGNTIYF,TGCGCCAGCAGCTTGGATCCTTTCTCTGGAAACACCATATATTTT
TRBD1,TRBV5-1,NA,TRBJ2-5,CASSLEGARRETQYF,TGCGCCAGCAGCTTGGAGGGGGCCAGACGGGAGACCCAGTACTTC
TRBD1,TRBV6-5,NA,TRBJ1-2,CASSRDRDQGYGYTF,TGTGCCAGCAGTCGGGACAGGGATCAAGGCTATGGCTACACCTTC
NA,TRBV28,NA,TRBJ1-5,CASSGESGSNQPQHF,TGTGCCAGCAGTGGCGAGTCGGGTAGCAATCAGCCCCAGCATTTT
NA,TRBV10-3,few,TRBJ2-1,CAISEQGRHNEQFF,TGTGCCATCAGTGAGCAGGGCAGGCACAATGAGCAGTTCTTC
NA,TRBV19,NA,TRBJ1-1,CASKRRETEAFF,TGTGCCAGTAAACGGAGGGAAACTGAAGCTTTCTTT
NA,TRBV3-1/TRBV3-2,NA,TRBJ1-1,CASSLRGANTEAFF,TGTGCCAGCAGCCTCAGGGGCGCGAACACTGAAGCTTTCTTT
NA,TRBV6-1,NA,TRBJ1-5,CASSETGLDQPQHF,TGTGCCAGCAGTGAAACAGGATTAGATCAGCCCCAGCATTTT
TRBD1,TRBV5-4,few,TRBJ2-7,CASSWGQAYEQYF,TGTGCCAGCAGCTGGGGACAGGCCTACGAGCAGTACTTC
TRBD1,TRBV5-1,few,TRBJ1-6,CASSQGQVNNSPLHF,TGCGCCAGCAGCCAGGGACAGGTCAATAATTCACCCCTCCACTTT
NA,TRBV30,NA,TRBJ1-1,CAWNWQGITEAFF,TGTGCCTGGAATTGGCAGGGGATCACTGAAGCTTTCTTT
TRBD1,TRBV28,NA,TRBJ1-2,CASSSGTGALYGYTF,TGTGCCAGCAGTTCCGGGACAGGGGCCCTCTATGGCTACACCTTC
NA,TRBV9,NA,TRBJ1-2,CASSVQGSFEGYTF,TGTGCCAGCAGCGTCCAGGGTTCGTTCGAAGGCTACACCTTC
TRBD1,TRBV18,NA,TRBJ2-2,CASSPQGTANTGELFF,TGTGCCAGCTCACCACAAGGGACAGCGAACACCGGGGAGCTGTTTTTT
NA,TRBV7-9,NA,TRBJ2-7,CASSLGFLMGQYF,TGTGCCAGCAGCCTGGGATTTCTGATGGGGCAGTACTTC
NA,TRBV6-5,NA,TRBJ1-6,CASDRLNSPLHF,TGTGCCAGCGACAGGCTTAATTCACCCCTCCACTTT
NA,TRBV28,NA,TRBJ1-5,CASSGQLNQPQHF,TGTGCCAGCAGCGGACAGCTTAATCAGCCCCAGCATTTT
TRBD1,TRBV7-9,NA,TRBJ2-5,CASTTGQTSQETQYF,TGTGCCAGCACCACGGGACAGACTTCTCAAGAGACCCAGTACTTC
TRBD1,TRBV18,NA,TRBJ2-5,CASSPGTGGSRETQYF,TGTGCCAGCTCACCCGGGACAGGGGGCTCTCGCGAGACCCAGTACTTC
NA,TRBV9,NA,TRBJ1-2,CASSVRPPPTDGYTF,TGTGCCAGCAGCGTAAGGCCCCCACCCACCGATGGCTACACCTTC
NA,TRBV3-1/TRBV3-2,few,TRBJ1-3,CASSQVGGNTIYF,TGTGCCAGCAGCCAAGTAGGAGGAAACACCATATATTTT
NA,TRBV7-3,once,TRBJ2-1,CASSLELRGRGEQFF,TGTGCCAGCAGCTTAGAGTTACGGGGGCGGGGTGAGCAGTTCTTC
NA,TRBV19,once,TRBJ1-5,CASSIQDRSNQPQHF,TGTGCCAGTAGTATACAGGACCGAAGCAATCAGCCCCAGCATTTT
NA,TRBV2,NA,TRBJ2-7,CASRGRPYEQYF,TGTGCCAGCAGAGGCCGACCCTACGAGCAGTACTTC
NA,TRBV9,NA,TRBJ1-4,CASSESGSINEKLFF,TGTGCCAGCAGCGAGTCCGGCTCCATTAATGAAAAACTGTTTTTT
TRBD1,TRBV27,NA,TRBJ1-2,CASSTRQGHGYTF,TGTGCCAGCAGTACCCGACAGGGCCATGGCTACACCTTC
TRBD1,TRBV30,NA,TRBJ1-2,CAWRGQDYGYTF,TGTGCCTGGAGGGGACAGGACTATGGCTACACCTTC
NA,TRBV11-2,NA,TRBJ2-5,CASSLVETQYF,TGTGCCAGCAGCTTAGTGGAGACCCAGTACTTC
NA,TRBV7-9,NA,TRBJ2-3,CASSLVADTQYF,TGTGCCAGCAGCTTGGTCGCGGATACGCAGTATTTT
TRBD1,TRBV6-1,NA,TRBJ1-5,CASSETPGGRQPQHF,TGTGCCAGCAGTGAAACGCCAGGGGGCCGGCAGCCCCAGCATTTT
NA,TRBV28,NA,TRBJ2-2,CASTRGGMNTGELFF,TGTGCCAGCACCCGCGGAGGGATGAACACCGGGGAGCTGTTTTTT
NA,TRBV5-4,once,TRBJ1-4,CASSWGRGAEKLFF,TGTGCCAGCAGCTGGGGCCGGGGGGCCGAAAAACTGTTTTTT
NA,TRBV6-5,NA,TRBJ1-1,CASSYKVRVSATFF,TGTGCCAGCAGTTACAAGGTCAGGGTCTCGGCAACTTTCTTT
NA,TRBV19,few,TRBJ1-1,CASTGTPMNTEAFF,TGTGCCTCGACCGGGACGCCCATGAACACTGAAGCTTTCTTT
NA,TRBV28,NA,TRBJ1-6,CASSLGRTNNSPLHF,TGTGCCAGCAGTTTGGGCAGGACAAATAATTCACCCCTCCACTTT
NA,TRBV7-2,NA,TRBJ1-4,CASSFSGLTNEKLFF,TGTGCCAGCAGCTTCTCGGGGTTGACTAATGAAAAACTGTTTTTT
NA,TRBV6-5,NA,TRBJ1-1,CASPAGLGSDTEAFF,TGTGCCAGTCCTGCCGGTTTGGGTTCTGACACTGAAGCTTTCTTT
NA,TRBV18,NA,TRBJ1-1,CASSPPNREGTEAFF,TGTGCCAGCTCACCACCCAACAGGGAAGGCACTGAAGCTTTCTTT
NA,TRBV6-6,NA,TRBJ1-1,CASSLTAVMNTEAFF,TGTGCCAGCAGCCTAACGGCGGTCATGAACACTGAAGCTTTCTTT
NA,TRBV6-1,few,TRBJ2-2,CASSEHDLANTGELFF,TGTGCCAGCAGTGAACATGATCTTGCGAACACCGGGGAGCTGTTTTTT
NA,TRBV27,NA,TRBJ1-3,CASSPSPPWGVGNTIYF,TGTGCCAGCAGTCCGAGCCCCCCCTGGGGTGTAGGAAACACCATATATTTT
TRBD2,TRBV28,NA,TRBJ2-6,CASSPPGGGSGANVLTF,TGTGCCAGCAGTCCCCCTGGCGGGGGGTCTGGGGCCAACGTCCTGACTTTC
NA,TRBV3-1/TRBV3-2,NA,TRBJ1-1,CASRPRGPNTEAFF,TGTGCCAGCAGGCCCCGGGGGCCGAACACTGAAGCTTTCTTT
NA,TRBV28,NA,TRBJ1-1,CASSKDRAGLTEAFF,TGTGCCAGCAGTAAGGACCGAGCGGGACTTACTGAAGCTTTCTTT
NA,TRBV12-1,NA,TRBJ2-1,CASSFWVSGRASNEQFF,TGTGCCAGCAGCTTTTGGGTTTCGGGAAGGGCGAGCAATGAGCAGTTCTTC
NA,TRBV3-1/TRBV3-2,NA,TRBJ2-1,CASSRGSTEANEQFF,TGTGCCAGCAGCCGTGGGTCCACGGAGGCCAATGAGCAGTTCTTC
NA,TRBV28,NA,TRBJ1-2,CAWGGFYGYTF,TGTGCCTGGGGGGGGTTTTATGGCTACACCTTC
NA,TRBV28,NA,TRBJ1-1,CLPTTEAFF,TGTTTACCCACCACTGAAGCTTTCTTT
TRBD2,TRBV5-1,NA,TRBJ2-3,CASSSGLAGYTDTQYF,TGCGCCAGCAGCTCGGGACTAGCGGGATACACAGATACGCAGTATTTT
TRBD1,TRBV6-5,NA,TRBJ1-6,CASSLTGSGNSPLHF,TGTGCCAGCAGTTTGACAGGGTCGGGGAATTCACCCCTCCACTTT
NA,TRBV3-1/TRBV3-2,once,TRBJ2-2,CASSQDAGGTGELFF,TGTGCCAGCAGCCAAGATGCAGGGGGGACCGGGGAGCTGTTTTTT
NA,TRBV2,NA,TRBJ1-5,CASSEVRGNSNQPQHF,TGTGCCAGCAGTGAGGTTCGGGGTAATAGCAATCAGCCCCAGCATTTT
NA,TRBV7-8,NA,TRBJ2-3,CASSPMRGGSTDTQYF,TGTGCCAGCAGCCCTATGAGAGGGGGGAGCACAGATACGCAGTATTTT
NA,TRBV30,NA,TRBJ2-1,CAWRGDLYNEQFF,TGTGCCTGGCGCGGGGACCTTTACAATGAGCAGTTCTTC
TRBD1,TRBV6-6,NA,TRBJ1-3,CASSHDRASATSGNTIYF,TGTGCCAGCAGTCACGACAGGGCTTCTGCGACCTCTGGAAACACCATATATTTT
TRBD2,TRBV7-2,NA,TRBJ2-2,CASSLKSGGVGELFF,TGTGCCAGCAGCTTAAAGAGCGGGGGAGTCGGGGAGCTGTTTTTT
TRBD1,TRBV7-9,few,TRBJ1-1,CASSLPTGGSTEAFF,TGTGCCAGCAGCTTGCCGACAGGGGGGAGCACTGAAGCTTTCTTT